This T cell receptor beta chain is from a study of cytomegalovirus exposure and HLA in healthy donors. Study-wide results and limits: As immune exposure information, only CMV serostatus was available.

The CDR3 loop spans 14 amino acids. Trimming stripped 10 bases from V and 6 bases from J, with 21 bases between. In germline, CDR1 is MNHEY, CDR2 SMNVEV (reference sequence). The PCR contained 60 Vbeta and 13 Jbeta primers. Profiled with immunoSEQ multiplex PCR; TCRdb holds only in-frame clones, not every one. This sample has 140,000 to 150,000 clones; around three quarters occur once, and the top ten carry 2% to 3%. Concerning this clone: The antigen is unknown.

The chain couples TRBV27 to TRBJ1-1; perhaps TRBD1 as D (6 bases). Sequenced: PBMCs. The TCR sequence derives from a young woman in good health and CMV-seropositive. The CDR3 nucleotides are TGTGCCACCGGACGGAAGGGGGGAGGGTCTGAAGCTTTCTTT. It yields the protein CATGRKGGGSEAFF.